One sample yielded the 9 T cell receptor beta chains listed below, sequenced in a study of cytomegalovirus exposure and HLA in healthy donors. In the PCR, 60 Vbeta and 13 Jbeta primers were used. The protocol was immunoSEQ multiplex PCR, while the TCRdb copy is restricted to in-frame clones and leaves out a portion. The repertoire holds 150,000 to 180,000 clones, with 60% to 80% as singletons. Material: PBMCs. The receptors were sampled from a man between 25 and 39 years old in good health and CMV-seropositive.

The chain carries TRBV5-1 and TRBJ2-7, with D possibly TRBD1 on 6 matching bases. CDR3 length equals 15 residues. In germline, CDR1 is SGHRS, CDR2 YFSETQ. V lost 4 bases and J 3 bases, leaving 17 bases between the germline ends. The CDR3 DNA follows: TGCGCCAGCAGCAAACAGGGTATTGTGCTCTACGAGCAGTACTTC. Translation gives CASSKQGIVLYEQYF.

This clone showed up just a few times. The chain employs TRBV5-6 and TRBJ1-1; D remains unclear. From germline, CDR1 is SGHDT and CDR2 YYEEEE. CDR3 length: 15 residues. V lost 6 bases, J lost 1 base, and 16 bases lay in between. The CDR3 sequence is CASTRRASANTEAFF. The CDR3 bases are TGTGCCAGCACTAGGAGGGCCTCGGCGAACACTGAAGCTTTCTTT.

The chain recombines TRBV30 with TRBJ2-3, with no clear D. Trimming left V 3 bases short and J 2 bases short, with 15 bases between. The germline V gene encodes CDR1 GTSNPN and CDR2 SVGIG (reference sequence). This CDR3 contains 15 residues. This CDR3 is CAWRKNQDFTDTQYF. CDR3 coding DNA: TGTGCCTGGAGGAAGAACCAGGATTTCACAGATACGCAGTATTTT.

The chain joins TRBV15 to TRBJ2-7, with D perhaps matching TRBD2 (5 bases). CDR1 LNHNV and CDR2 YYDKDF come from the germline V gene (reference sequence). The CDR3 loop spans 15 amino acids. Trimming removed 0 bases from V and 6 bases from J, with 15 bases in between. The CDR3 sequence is CATSRDFTRTSEQYF. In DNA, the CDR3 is TGTGCCACCAGCAGAGATTTTACTAGAACCAGCGAGCAGTACTTC.

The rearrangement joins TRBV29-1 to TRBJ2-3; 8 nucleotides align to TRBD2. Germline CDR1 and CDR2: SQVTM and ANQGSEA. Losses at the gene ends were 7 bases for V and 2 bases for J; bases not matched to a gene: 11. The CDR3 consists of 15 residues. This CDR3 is CSALPGGQYTDTQYF. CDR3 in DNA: TGCAGCGCTCTCCCGGGGGGGCAGTACACAGATACGCAGTATTTT.

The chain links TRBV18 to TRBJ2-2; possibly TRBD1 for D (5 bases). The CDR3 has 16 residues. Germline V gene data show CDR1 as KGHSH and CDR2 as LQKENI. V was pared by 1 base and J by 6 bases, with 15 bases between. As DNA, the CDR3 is TGTGCCAGCTCACCACGCCGACAGACCCAAGCCGGGGAGCTGTTTTTT. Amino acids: CASSPRRQTQAGELFF.

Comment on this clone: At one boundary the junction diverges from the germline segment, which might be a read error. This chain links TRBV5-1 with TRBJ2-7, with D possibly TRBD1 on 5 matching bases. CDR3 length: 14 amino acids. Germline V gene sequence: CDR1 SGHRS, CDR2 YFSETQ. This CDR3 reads CASSLGVGVYEQHF. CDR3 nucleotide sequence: TGCGCCAGCAGCTTGGGCGTAGGGGTCTACGAGCAGCACTTC.

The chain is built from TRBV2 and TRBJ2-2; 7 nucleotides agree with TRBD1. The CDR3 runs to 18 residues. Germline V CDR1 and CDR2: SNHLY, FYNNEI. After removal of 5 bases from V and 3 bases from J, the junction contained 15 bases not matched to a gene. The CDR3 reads CASSRDRTLPRHTGELFF. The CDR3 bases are TGTGCCAGCAGTAGGGACAGAACACTCCCGCGGCACACCGGGGAGCTGTTTTTT.

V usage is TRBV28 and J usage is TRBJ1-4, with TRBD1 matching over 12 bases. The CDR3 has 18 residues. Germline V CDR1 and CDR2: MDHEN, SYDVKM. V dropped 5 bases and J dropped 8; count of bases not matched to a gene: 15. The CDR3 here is CASSTSGTGGGFGEKLFF. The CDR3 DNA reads TGTGCCAGCAGTACGTCCGGGACAGGGGGCGGATTCGGCGAAAAACTGTTTTTT.